The rows below give T cell receptor beta chains drawn from one sample of a study of radiation and T cells in renal cell carcinoma. Profiling relied on immunoSEQ multiplex PCR, and the TCRdb table lists in-frame clones only, not all of them. The sample has over 10,000 clones, about 61% seen once. The sequencing used tumor tissue, collected from a patient whose treatment was nephrectomy without radiotherapy. The receptor source for this set is a woman older than 75 with renal cell carcinoma. Both conserved end residues are part of each CDR3. The D gene is left open where the match is weak. The size of a clone is reported for some rows only, either as once, few or many, or as a class for expanded clones.

clone_size j_call d_call v_call cdr3_aa cdr3_nt
- TRBJ1-4 - TRBV27 CASSLVGFGTNEKLFF TGTGCCAGCAGTTTAGTTGGTTTCGGAACTAATGAAAAACTGTTTTTT
medium-sized TRBJ2-5 - TRBV29-1 CSVESEGGETQYF TGCAGCGTTGAGTCAGAGGGAGGTGAGACCCAGTACTTC
hyperexpanded TRBJ1-2 - TRBV2 CASSEAKAGAGYGYTF TGTGCCAGCAGTGAAGCGAAGGCAGGGGCCGGCTATGGCTACACCTTC
- TRBJ2-4 - TRBV11-2 CASRGLAKNIQYF TGTGCCAGCAGAGGACTAGCCAAAAACATTCAGTACTTC
- TRBJ2-3 TRBD1 TRBV4-1 CASSQATGDADRAGDTQYF TGCGCCAGCAGCCAAGCGACCGGAGACGCTGACAGGGCAGGAGATACGCAGTATTTT
- TRBJ1-6 - TRBV5-6 CASSLAGGVDSPLHF TGTGCCAGCAGCTTGGCCGGGGGGGTTGATTCACCCCTCCACTTT
- TRBJ2-2 - TRBV6-5 CASSDRATGELFF TGTGCCAGCAGTGACAGAGCAACCGGGGAGCTGTTTTTT
- TRBJ2-1 TRBD2 TRBV5-1 CASSSGLEGNEQFF TGCGCCAGCAGCTCCGGACTAGAGGGTAATGAGCAGTTCTTC
- TRBJ1-6 - TRBV19 CASESAWGQVASPLHF TGTGCCAGCGAATCTGCCTGGGGGCAGGTCGCTTCACCCCTCCACTTT
- TRBJ2-5 - TRBV2 CASKGEVAETQYF TGTGCCAGCAAGGGCGAGGTAGCGGAGACCCAGTACTTC
- TRBJ1-2 - TRBV5-6 CASSNSGERSGYTF TGTGCCAGCAGTAACTCCGGGGAAAGGTCTGGCTACACCTTC
- TRBJ2-7 TRBD1 TRBV7-8 CASSTTRQGYEQYF TGTGCCAGCAGCACTACCCGACAGGGTTACGAGCAGTACTTC
- TRBJ1-4 - TRBV6-1 CASSTPGYKNEKLFF TGTGCCAGCAGCACTCCGGGTTACAAAAATGAAAAACTGTTTTTT
- TRBJ2-5 - TRBV7-9 CASARDGYQETQYF TGTGCCAGCGCTAGGGACGGATACCAAGAGACCCAGTACTTC
- TRBJ1-4 TRBD1 TRBV19 CASSWGGDSNPTNEKLFF TGTGCCAGTAGTTGGGGAGGGGACAGCAATCCAACTAATGAAAAACTGTTTTTT
- TRBJ1-3 - TRBV28 CASGAVTGNTIYF TGTGCCAGTGGAGCTGTAACGGGAAACACCATATATTTT
- TRBJ2-2 - TRBV10-2 CASRDSLSTGELFF TGCGCCAGCAGGGACAGTCTTTCCACCGGGGAGCTGTTTTTT
large TRBJ2-3 - TRBV10-3 CAISLKVNTADTQYF TGTGCCATCAGTTTGAAAGTGAACACGGCAGATACGCAGTATTTT
- TRBJ1-5 - TRBV6-5 CASSYGGGNQPQHF TGTGCCAGCAGTTATGGGGGGGGCAATCAGCCCCAGCATTTT
- TRBJ2-1 - TRBV9 CASSATGTYNEQFF TGTGCCAGCAGCGCCACCGGGACCTACAATGAGCAGTTCTTC
- TRBJ1-1 - TRBV12-5 CASGLGPNTEAFF TGTGCTAGTGGTTTGGGGCCCAACACTGAAGCTTTCTTT
few TRBJ2-1 - TRBV9 CASSLHNEQFF TGTGCCAGCAGCCTACATAATGAGCAGTTCTTC
- TRBJ2-6 TRBD1 TRBV5-1 CASSTGTDFSGANVLTF TGCGCCAGCAGCACCGGGACAGATTTCTCTGGGGCCAACGTCCTGACTTTC
- TRBJ1-2 - TRBV14 CASSQEQSNYGYTF TGTGCCAGCAGCCAAGAGCAGTCTAACTATGGCTACACCTTC
few TRBJ1-2 - TRBV6-5 CASINRGGSYGYTF TGTGCCAGCATTAATAGGGGGGGCAGTTATGGCTACACCTTC
- TRBJ2-3 TRBD2 TRBV28 CASSLSTSGVTDTQYF TGTGCCAGCAGTTTATCGACTAGCGGGGTCACAGATACGCAGTATTTT
- TRBJ1-2 - TRBV7-8 CASSLGAGGYTF TGTGCCAGCAGCTTGGGGGCGGGGGGCTACACCTTC
- TRBJ1-5 - TRBV10-3 CAISEGFNQPQHF TGTGCCATCAGTGAAGGATTTAATCAGCCCCAGCATTTT
- TRBJ1-6 - TRBV4-3 CASSQDSGVGSPLHF TGCGCCAGCAGCCAAGATTCAGGGGTAGGATCACCCCTCCACTTT
- TRBJ1-1 - TRBV11-2 CASSLSRGFMNTEAFF TGTGCCAGCAGCTTGAGTCGGGGGTTTATGAACACTGAAGCTTTCTTT
- TRBJ2-1 - TRBV5-1 CASSPSTSSYNEQFF TGCGCCAGCAGCCCCAGCACTAGCTCCTACAATGAGCAGTTCTTC
- TRBJ2-2 - TRBV10-1 CASSENEGGELFF TGCGCCAGCAGTGAAAACGAGGGCGGGGAGCTGTTTTTT
- TRBJ1-6 - TRBV5-1 CASSTESGNSPLHF TGCGCCAGCAGCACGGAGTCGGGCAATTCACCCCTCCACTTT
- TRBJ1-4 TRBD1 TRBV10-3 CAISESYGQGTEKLFF TGTGCCATCAGTGAGTCTTATGGACAGGGGACAGAAAAACTGTTTTTT
- TRBJ1-4 - TRBV6-5 CASSYQGEEKLFF TGTGCCAGCAGTTACCAGGGCGAGGAAAAACTGTTTTTT
- TRBJ1-2 - TRBV9 CASSAQSTGYTF TGTGCCAGCAGCGCCCAGTCGACGGGCTACACCTTC
few TRBJ1-4 - TRBV7-2 CASSPNRVEKLFF TGTGCCAGCAGCCCGAACAGGGTTGAAAAACTGTTTTTT
- TRBJ2-7 - TRBV11-2 CASSQDRGTPYEQYF TGTGCCAGCAGCCAAGACCGGGGTACGCCCTACGAGCAGTACTTC
- TRBJ1-2 - TRBV6-6 CASSYVGGGYTF TGTGCCAGCAGTTACGTCGGGGGTGGCTACACCTTC
- TRBJ1-3 - TRBV18 CASSPEASGNTIYF TGTGCCAGCTCACCAGAGGCCTCTGGAAACACCATATATTTT
few TRBJ1-1 - TRBV6-5 CASTPRRGNTEAFF TGTGCCAGCACCCCGAGGCGGGGGAACACTGAAGCTTTCTTT
- TRBJ2-2 TRBD1 TRBV6-6 CASRADRANTGELFF TGTGCCAGCAGGGCGGACAGGGCGAACACCGGGGAGCTGTTTTTT
- TRBJ2-3 TRBD2 TRBV9 CASSVGIAGGSTDTQYF TGTGCCAGCAGCGTAGGTATAGCGGGAGGTAGCACAGATACGCAGTATTTT
- TRBJ2-3 TRBD1 TRBV4-2 CASSQGGGPTDTQYF TGTGCCAGCAGCCAAGGAGGGGGCCCCACAGATACGCAGTATTTT
- TRBJ1-5 TRBD1 TRBV2 CASSDWTGKISNQPQHF TGTGCCAGCAGTGATTGGACAGGGAAGATTAGCAATCAGCCCCAGCATTTT
few TRBJ2-2 - TRBV25-1 CASSSRDRTGELFF TGTGCCAGCAGCAGCCGGGACCGCACCGGGGAGCTGTTTTTT
- TRBJ1-4 TRBD1 TRBV5-1 CASSFGQGARKLFF TGCGCCAGCAGCTTCGGACAGGGGGCCCGAAAACTGTTTTTT
- TRBJ1-2 - TRBV7-9 CASSAGTSPYGYGYTF TGTGCCAGCAGCGCAGGGACAAGCCCTTACGGGTATGGCTACACCTTC
- TRBJ2-7 TRBD1 TRBV7-6 CASSLSSGTGSGEQYF TGTGCCAGCAGCTTAAGTTCCGGGACAGGGTCCGGCGAGCAGTACTTC
- TRBJ2-3 - TRBV18 CASSTGDTQYF TGTGCCAGCTCAACGGGAGATACGCAGTATTTT
- TRBJ2-1 - TRBV29-1 CSVGADPSYNEQFF TGCAGCGTTGGTGCGGACCCCTCCTACAATGAGCAGTTCTTC
- TRBJ2-2 TRBD1 TRBV2 CASNTRQGNTGELFF TGTGCCAGCAATACCCGACAGGGGAACACCGGGGAGCTGTTTTTT
few TRBJ2-6 - TRBV6-9 CARDVRALPHDRHSGANVLTF TGTGCCAGAGACGTCCGAGCCTTGCCCCACGACAGGCACTCTGGGGCCAACGTCCTGACTTTC
- TRBJ2-2 - TRBV10-2 CASSQGTGELFF TGCGCCAGCAGCCAGGGAACCGGGGAGCTGTTTTTT
- TRBJ1-1 TRBD1 TRBV29-1 CSVMTGAGTEAFF TGCAGCGTCATGACAGGGGCTGGGACTGAAGCTTTCTTT
- TRBJ2-1 - TRBV10-2 CASSEGYNEQFF TGCGCCAGCAGTGAAGGGTACAATGAGCAGTTCTTC
once TRBJ2-5 - TRBV5-1 CASSEQNQETQYF TGCGCCAGCAGCGAGCAGAACCAAGAGACCCAGTACTTC
medium-sized TRBJ2-2 TRBD2 TRBV4-3 CASSQGLAGANTGELFF TGCGCCAGCAGCCAAGGGCTAGCGGGCGCGAACACCGGGGAGCTGTTTTTT